This TCR beta chain stems from a study of T cells after yellow fever vaccination. Study information: Each low-cell-number fraction was prepared by means of SMART-Seq v4 Ultra Low Input. Findings and limits, study-wide: Subsequent booster samples again held most clones from primary vaccination (nearly 98% CD4, 88% CD8). A small share of clonotypes appeared in both CD4 and CD8 compartments.

This CDR3 is built from 13 residues. The ends were cut back, 0 bases at V and 3 bases at J, with 7 bases in the middle. Germline CDR1 is SGDLS and CDR2 is YYNGEE. 5'RACE template switching generated TCR cDNA, adding a universal primer site and UMIs. TCRdb used MiXCR to reprocess the 5' RACE reads, holding one entry per CDR3 protein. The data contain fewer than 400,000 distinct CDR3 sequences, more than 5.5% of them seen just once; the ten biggest clones take up 14% to 15%. Comments on this clonotype: The antigen is not known.

The material sequenced was PBMCs, taken 5 days after the yellow fever booster vaccination. The source of this sequence is a man aged 30 to 39 who received the YFV17D yellow fever vaccine. The chain recombines TRBV9 with TRBJ2-7; D uncertain. CDR3 in amino acids: CASSVESDYEQYF. As DNA, the CDR3 is TGTGCCAGCAGCGTAGAGAGCGACTACGAGCAGTACTTC.